This is a list of T cell receptor beta chains from one sample in a study of cytomegalovirus exposure and HLA in healthy donors. This table comes from immunoSEQ multiplex PCR, and its TCRdb copy is limited to in-frame clones, with some not included. Of roughly 250,000 clones listed, more than 55% are singletons. Sequences were obtained from PBMCs. The receptors here all came from a female donor in good health and CMV-seronegative. CDR3s include the opening cysteine and the closing phenylalanine or tryptophan. D genes are given only for firm matches. A row's size may be missing; if present it is once, few, many or a size class.

V gene: TRBV28
J gene: TRBJ2-6
clone size: .
D gene: .
CDR3 DNA: TGTGCCAGCAGTTTTAGTGGCGGAATCCTCTCTGGGGCCAACGTCCTGACTTTC
CDR3 protein: CASSFSGGILSGANVLTF

V gene: TRBV11-2
J gene: TRBJ2-7
clone size: .
D gene: .
CDR3 DNA: TGTGCCAGCAGCTTTCAGCGGGCCTTCTCCTACGAGCAGTACTTC
CDR3 protein: CASSFQRAFSYEQYF

V gene: TRBV11-3
J gene: TRBJ2-4
clone size: .
D gene: TRBD2
CDR3 DNA: TGTGCCAGCAGGGGACTAGCAAACATTCAGTACTTC
CDR3 protein: CASRGLANIQYF

V gene: TRBV6-5
J gene: TRBJ2-5
clone size: .
D gene: TRBD1
CDR3 DNA: TGTGCCAGCAGTTATGGGGACAGGGGGATTGAAGAGACCCAGTACTTC
CDR3 protein: CASSYGDRGIEETQYF

V gene: TRBV28
J gene: TRBJ1-2
clone size: .
D gene: TRBD1
CDR3 DNA: TGTGCCAGCAGTTTACCGGGACAGGTTAACTATGGCTACACCTTC
CDR3 protein: CASSLPGQVNYGYTF

V gene: TRBV15
J gene: TRBJ1-5
clone size: few
D gene: .
CDR3 DNA: TGTGCCACCAGCGGAAACAGGCTTACGGGGCCCCAGCATTTT
CDR3 protein: CATSGNRLTGPQHF

V gene: TRBV30
J gene: TRBJ1-2
clone size: few
D gene: .
CDR3 DNA: TGTGCCTGGAGCCGGGATTTCGTTAAGTCGGGCTACACCTTC
CDR3 protein: CAWSRDFVKSGYTF

V gene: TRBV29-1
J gene: TRBJ1-2
clone size: few
D gene: .
CDR3 DNA: TGCAGCGTCCTTCGGGCAGGGTCGGGACTAGGCTACACCTTC
CDR3 protein: CSVLRAGSGLGYTF

V gene: TRBV27
J gene: TRBJ2-3
clone size: .
D gene: .
CDR3 DNA: TGTGCCAGCAGCCTGAAACAGTGGCCCACAGATACGCAGTATTTT
CDR3 protein: CASSLKQWPTDTQYF

V gene: TRBV14
J gene: TRBJ2-6
clone size: .
D gene: .
CDR3 DNA: TGTGCCAGCAGCCATCCTATCTCTGGGGCCAACGTCCTGACTTTC
CDR3 protein: CASSHPISGANVLTF

V gene: TRBV9
J gene: TRBJ2-1
clone size: .
D gene: TRBD2
CDR3 DNA: TGTGCCAGCAGCGCTAGCGGGAGCTCCTACAATGAGCAGTTCTTC
CDR3 protein: CASSASGSSYNEQFF

V gene: TRBV7-9
J gene: TRBJ2-3
clone size: .
D gene: TRBD2
CDR3 DNA: TGTGCCAGCAGCCGCGGACTAGCGGGAGGACAGCTCCCAGATACGCAGTATTTT
CDR3 protein: CASSRGLAGGQLPDTQYF

V gene: TRBV27
J gene: TRBJ2-1
clone size: .
D gene: TRBD2
CDR3 DNA: TGTGCCAGCAGTCACCTAGCGGGAGGGGATGAGCAGTTCTTC
CDR3 protein: CASSHLAGGDEQFF

V gene: TRBV7-9
J gene: TRBJ2-3
clone size: .
D gene: .
CDR3 DNA: TGTGCCAGCAGCTTAGCCGCCGGCGGGATTCACACAGATACGCAGTATTTT
CDR3 protein: CASSLAAGGIHTDTQYF

V gene: TRBV20-1
J gene: TRBJ2-1
clone size: few
D gene: .
CDR3 DNA: TGCAGTGCCCTTAGCGGTGAGCAGTTCTTC
CDR3 protein: CSALSGEQFF

V gene: TRBV5-4
J gene: TRBJ2-4
clone size: .
D gene: TRBD2
CDR3 DNA: TGTGCCAGCAGCCCCTGGACTAGCGATGACAAAAACATTCAGTACTTC
CDR3 protein: CASSPWTSDDKNIQYF

V gene: TRBV5-1
J gene: TRBJ2-5
clone size: few
D gene: .
CDR3 DNA: TGCGCCAGCAGCTTGGAAGGCCAGCGCTCACAAGAGACCCAGTACTTC
CDR3 protein: CASSLEGQRSQETQYF

V gene: TRBV9
J gene: TRBJ2-1
clone size: .
D gene: TRBD2
CDR3 DNA: TGTGCCAGCAGCTCCCTTAGTTCTGGGCTAGCGGACTACAATGAGCAGTTCTTC
CDR3 protein: CASSSLSSGLADYNEQFF

V gene: TRBV11-3
J gene: TRBJ2-7
clone size: .
D gene: TRBD1
CDR3 DNA: TGTGCCAGCAGAGGGACAGGGACGGGCGAGCAGTACTTC
CDR3 protein: CASRGTGTGEQYF

V gene: TRBV5-5
J gene: TRBJ1-1
clone size: few
D gene: .
CDR3 DNA: TGTGCCAGCACAGGGGCGCCGAGCATGAACACTGAAGCTTTCTTT
CDR3 protein: CASTGAPSMNTEAFF

V gene: TRBV2
J gene: TRBJ2-7
clone size: .
D gene: .
CDR3 DNA: TGTGCCAGCAACCTCGGGCAAACGGACTACGAGCAGTACTTC
CDR3 protein: CASNLGQTDYEQYF

V gene: TRBV7-9
J gene: TRBJ1-2
clone size: .
D gene: .
CDR3 DNA: TGTTCCAGCAGCGCGACCAGCGAGCAGATCTATGGCTACACCTTC
CDR3 protein: CSSSATSEQIYGYTF

V gene: TRBV10-3
J gene: TRBJ2-3
clone size: .
D gene: TRBD2
CDR3 DNA: TGTGCCATCAGTGAGTCCAGCGGGGCGGTGCCGGATACGCAGTATTTT
CDR3 protein: CAISESSGAVPDTQYF

V gene: TRBV6-4
J gene: TRBJ2-3
clone size: .
D gene: TRBD2
CDR3 DNA: TGTGCCAGCAGAGCCCCTAACGTCGAGCGGGAGGGGGCAGATACGCAGTATTTT
CDR3 protein: CASRAPNVEREGADTQYF

V gene: TRBV27
J gene: TRBJ2-7
clone size: .
D gene: TRBD1
CDR3 DNA: TGTGCCAGCAGTCCCGCCGGGACAGTCTCCGTCTTC
CDR3 protein: CASSPAGTVSVF

V gene: TRBV6-5
J gene: TRBJ1-5
clone size: .
D gene: .
CDR3 DNA: TGTGCCAGCAGCACCCAGGGGAGCAATCAGCCCCAGCATTTT
CDR3 protein: CASSTQGSNQPQHF

V gene: TRBV20-1
J gene: TRBJ2-3
clone size: .
D gene: .
CDR3 DNA: TGCAGTGCTAGCGGGAGTGCGCAGTATTTT
CDR3 protein: CSASGSAQYF

V gene: TRBV5-6
J gene: TRBJ2-1
clone size: .
D gene: .
CDR3 DNA: TGTGCCAGCAGCACCTCTGGGCCCCTAAGGCGTGAGCAGTTCTTC
CDR3 protein: CASSTSGPLRREQFF

V gene: TRBV11-3
J gene: TRBJ1-1
clone size: few
D gene: .
CDR3 DNA: TGTGCCAGCAGCCTTCAGGGTTCAGCTTTCTTT
CDR3 protein: CASSLQGSAFF

V gene: TRBV7-2
J gene: TRBJ2-1
clone size: .
D gene: TRBD2
CDR3 DNA: TGTGCCAGCCTTTGGGGGACTAGCGGGAGGGCCAGGTACAATGAGCAGTTCTTC
CDR3 protein: CASLWGTSGRARYNEQFF

V gene: TRBV6-5
J gene: TRBJ1-4
clone size: .
D gene: .
CDR3 DNA: TGTGCCAGCAGTTCGAAGGACGGGCGGGGAAATGAAAAACTGTTTTTT
CDR3 protein: CASSSKDGRGNEKLFF

V gene: TRBV5-1
J gene: TRBJ2-2
clone size: once
D gene: TRBD2
CDR3 DNA: TGCGCCAGCAGCTTGGAAGCGGGAGCCACCGGGGAGCTGTTTTTT
CDR3 protein: CASSLEAGATGELFF

V gene: TRBV7-8
J gene: TRBJ2-1
clone size: .
D gene: .
CDR3 DNA: TGTGCCAGCACCCTTAATCGGGGTCCCTCCTACAATGAGCAGTTCTTC
CDR3 protein: CASTLNRGPSYNEQFF